Described below is a single TCR beta chain sequence and its context. Random hexamers primed reverse transcription of about 0.5 to 1 ug RNA. Across 54 Vbeta and 13 Jbeta, TCR beta CDR3 was amplified with immunoSEQ multiplex PCR. TCRdb processed the immunoSEQ multiplex PCR reads anew with MiXCR; each CDR3 protein has one entry. The sample lists some 150,000 distinct CDR3 sequences; around 96% were seen once. This CDR3 spans 13 amino acids. Germline V CDR1 and CDR2: SGDLS, YYNGEE. V dropped 0 bases and J dropped 4 bases, with 4 bases sitting between them. These data belong to a study of CD8 T cells in Susac syndrome. Sequencing of TCR beta drew on CD8+ and CD4+ T cells from blood.

This sequence originates from a human donor with Susac syndrome. Sequenced sample: CD4+ T cells from PBMCs. The chain carries TRBV9 and TRBJ2-2; D is unclear. CDR3 protein: CASSVGSTGELFF. CDR3 in DNA: TGTGCCAGCAGCGTAGGGTCCACCGGGGAGCTGTTTTTT.